What follows is one T cell receptor beta chain and its context. This sample stems from a study of blood T cell repertoires in COVID-19. Overall study context: Some COVID-19 samples were acute and others convalescent; all came from the United States, Italy and Spain. The analysed material was cDNA or gDNA that came from T cells, B-cell-depleted T cells, or PBMCs.

Per the original methods: For nucleated cells, counts were estimated from reference gene primer amplification. The assay was immunoSEQ multiplex PCR, and TCRdb's table has in-frame clones only and misses some. V and J calls and clone size are given by that table; D and trimming were obtained from the DNA. The repertoire includes 100,000 to 120,000 clones, roughly 85% of them detected once, and around 4.8% sits in the top ten. The CDR3 consists of 13 residues. Per germline, CDR1 MNHEY and CDR2 SVGAGI. Deletions cut 6 bases from V and 4 bases from J, with 10 bases between. This TCR was recovered from a human donor in a cohort sampled during active COVID-19. The sequenced material came from peripheral blood. The chain links TRBV6-5 to TRBJ2-1; tentative D call: TRBD2 (5 bases). CDR3 bases: TGTGCCAGCAGCCGAACTAGGTACAATGAGCAGTTCTTC. Encoded protein: CASSRTRYNEQFF.